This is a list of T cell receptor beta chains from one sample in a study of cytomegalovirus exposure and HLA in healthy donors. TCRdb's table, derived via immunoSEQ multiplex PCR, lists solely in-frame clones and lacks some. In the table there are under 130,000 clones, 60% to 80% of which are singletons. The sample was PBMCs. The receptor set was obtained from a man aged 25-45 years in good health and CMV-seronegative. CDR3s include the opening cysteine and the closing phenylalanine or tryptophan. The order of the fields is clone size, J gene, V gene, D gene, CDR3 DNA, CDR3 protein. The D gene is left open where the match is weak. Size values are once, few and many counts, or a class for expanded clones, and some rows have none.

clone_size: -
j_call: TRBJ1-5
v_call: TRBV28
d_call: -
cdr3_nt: TGTGCCAGCAGTTTGCAGATAAACGGCAATCAGCCCCAGCATTTT
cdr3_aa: CASSLQINGNQPQHF

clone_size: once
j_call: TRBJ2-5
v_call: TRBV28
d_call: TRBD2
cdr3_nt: TGTGCCAGCAGAATCACGGGACTAGCGGGGCAAGAGACCCAGTACTTC
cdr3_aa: CASRITGLAGQETQYF

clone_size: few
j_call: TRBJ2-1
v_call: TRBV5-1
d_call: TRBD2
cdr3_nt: TGCGCCAGCAGCGTCGGACTAGCGGGAGGGGTAGAGCAGTTCTTC
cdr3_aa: CASSVGLAGGVEQFF

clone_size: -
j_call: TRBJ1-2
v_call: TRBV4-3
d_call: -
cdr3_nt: TGCGCCAGCAGCCAAGAGTGGGGCCTCCATGGCTACACCTTC
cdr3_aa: CASSQEWGLHGYTF

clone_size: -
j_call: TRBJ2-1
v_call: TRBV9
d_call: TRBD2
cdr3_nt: TGTGCCAGCAGCGCCGGAAGCGGGAGCGGCTCCTACAATGAGCAGTTCTTC
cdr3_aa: CASSAGSGSGSYNEQFF

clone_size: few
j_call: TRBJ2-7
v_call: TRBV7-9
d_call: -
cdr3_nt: TGTGCCAGCAGCAGCGGCCTGGGCCCACCATACGAGCAGTACTTC
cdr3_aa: CASSSGLGPPYEQYF

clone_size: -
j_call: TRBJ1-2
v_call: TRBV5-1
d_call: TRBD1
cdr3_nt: TGCGCCAGCAGCTTGGAAGGGACAGGGACTAACTATGGCTACACCTTC
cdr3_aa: CASSLEGTGTNYGYTF

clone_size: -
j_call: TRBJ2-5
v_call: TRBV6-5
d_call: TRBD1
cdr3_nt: TGTGCCAGCAGTCCTGACAGGGGGCGAACGGAGACCCAGTACTTC
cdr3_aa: CASSPDRGRTETQYF

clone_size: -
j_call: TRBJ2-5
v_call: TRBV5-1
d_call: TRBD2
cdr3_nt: TGCGCCAGCAGCTTGAGGCCTAGCGGTCTACAAGAGACCCAGTACTTC
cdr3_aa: CASSLRPSGLQETQYF

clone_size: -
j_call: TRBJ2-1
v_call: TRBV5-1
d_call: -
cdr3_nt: TGCGCCAGCAGCACCGACAGGAGCTCCTACAATGAGCAGTTCTTC
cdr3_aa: CASSTDRSSYNEQFF

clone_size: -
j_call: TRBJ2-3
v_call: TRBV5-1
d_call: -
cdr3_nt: TGCGCCAGCAGCTTGCGACCAGCGAACCAACCACCCACAGATACGCAGTATTTT
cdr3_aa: CASSLRPANQPPTDTQYF

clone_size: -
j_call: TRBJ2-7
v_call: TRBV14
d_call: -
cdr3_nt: TGTGCCAGCAGCCCCTTTGTACGTACAAACGAGCAGTACTTC
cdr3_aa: CASSPFVRTNEQYF

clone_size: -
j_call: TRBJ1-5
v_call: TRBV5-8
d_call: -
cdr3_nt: TGTGCCAGCAGCCCATGGAGCGGGTTTTACCAGCCCCAGCATTTT
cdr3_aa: CASSPWSGFYQPQHF

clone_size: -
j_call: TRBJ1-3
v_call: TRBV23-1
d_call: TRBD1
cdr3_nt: TGCGCCAGCAGTCACCGGGGGACAGGGGTCGGAGTGGCTGGAAACACCATATATTTT
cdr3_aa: CASSHRGTGVGVAGNTIYF

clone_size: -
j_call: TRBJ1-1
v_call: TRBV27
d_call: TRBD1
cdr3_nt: TGTGCCAGCAGATCCTACCGGGACAGGGTGAGCGACACTGAAGCTTTCTTT
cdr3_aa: CASRSYRDRVSDTEAFF

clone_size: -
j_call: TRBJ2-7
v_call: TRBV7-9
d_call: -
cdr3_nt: TGTGCCAGCAGACCAGGCTTGCAGGGCTCGTACGAGCAGTACTTC
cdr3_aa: CASRPGLQGSYEQYF

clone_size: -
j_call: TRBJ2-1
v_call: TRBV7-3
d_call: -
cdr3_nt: TGTGCCAGCAGCCCCGACGGCGGGAACTACAATGAGCAGTTCTTC
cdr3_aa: CASSPDGGNYNEQFF

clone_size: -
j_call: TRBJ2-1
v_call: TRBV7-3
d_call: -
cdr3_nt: TGTGCCAGCAGCCTTAGTAGGACTGGGTCTGATGAGCAGTTCTTC
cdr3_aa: CASSLSRTGSDEQFF

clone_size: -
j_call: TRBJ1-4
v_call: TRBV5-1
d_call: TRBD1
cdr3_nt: TGCGCCAGCACCACGGGACAGACTAATGAAAAACTGTTTTTT
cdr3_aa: CASTTGQTNEKLFF

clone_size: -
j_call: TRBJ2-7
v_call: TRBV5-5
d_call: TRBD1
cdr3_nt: TGTGCCAGCAGCCCAAAGACAGGGATCTCCTACGAGCAGTACTTC
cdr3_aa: CASSPKTGISYEQYF

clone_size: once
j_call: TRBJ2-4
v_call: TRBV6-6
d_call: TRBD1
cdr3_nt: TGTGCCAGCAGTTACACAGGGGAGTCCAAAAACATTCAGTACTTC
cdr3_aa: CASSYTGESKNIQYF

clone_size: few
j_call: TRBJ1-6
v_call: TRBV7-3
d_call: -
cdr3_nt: TGTGCCAGCAGCTTGGGTCAGGGATATTCACCCCTCCACTTT
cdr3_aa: CASSLGQGYSPLHF

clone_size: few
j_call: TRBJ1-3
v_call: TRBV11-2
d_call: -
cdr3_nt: TGTGCCAGCAGCTTAGATCTGGAGCGGGGAAACACCATATATTTT
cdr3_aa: CASSLDLERGNTIYF

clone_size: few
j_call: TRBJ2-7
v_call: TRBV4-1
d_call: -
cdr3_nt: TGCGCCAGCAGCCAACCCAACCAGGGTGGGTCCTACGAGCAGTACTTC
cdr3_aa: CASSQPNQGGSYEQYF